This entry lists 5 T cell receptor beta chains sequenced from one sample in a study of cytomegalovirus exposure and HLA in healthy donors. Researchers ran the PCR with 60 Vbeta and 13 Jbeta primers. Generated by immunoSEQ multiplex PCR, the TCRdb table keeps only in-frame clones and is missing some. The data contain 100,000 or so clones, 77% of them singletons. What was sequenced was PBMCs. The receptors derive from a woman in her 40s in good health and CMV-seropositive.

The CDR3 loop is CASSVLGSSYNEQFF. The DNA for the CDR3 is TGTGCCAGCAGCGTGCTTGGGAGCTCCTACAATGAGCAGTTCTTC. The chain is built from TRBV9 and TRBJ2-1, with a tentative D call TRBD2 (5 bases). V was trimmed by 2 bases and J by 0 bases, leaving 9 bases between them. Germline V gives CDR1 SGDLS, CDR2 YYNGEE. The CDR3 is made up of 15 amino acids.

The rearrangement uses TRBV7-9 and TRBJ2-5; D may be TRBD2 (5 bases). CDR1 and CDR2 (germline): SEHNR, FQNEAQ (reference sequence). V was cut by 1 base and J by 6 bases, with 15 bases left in between. CDR3 length: 15 amino acids. The CDR3 spells CASSLDSGSSQTQYF. The DNA of the CDR3 is TGTGCCAGCAGCTTAGATTCGGGGAGTAGCCAGACCCAGTACTTC. The full variable domain, rest sourced from reference TRBV7-9 and TRBJ2-5, is DTGVSQNPRHKITKRGQNVTFRCDPISEHNRLYWYRQTLGQGPEFLTYFQNEAQLEKSRLLSDRFSAERPKGSFSTLEIQRTEQGDSAMYLCASSLDSGSSQTQYFGPGTRLLVL.

The rearrangement joins TRBV4-3 to TRBJ1-4; the D gene is possibly TRBD1 (5 bases). Trimming took off 0 bases at V and 10 bases at J, with 15 bases between the two ends. From germline, CDR1 is LGHNA and CDR2 YSLEER. This CDR3 comprises 15 residues. The CDR3 spells CASSQDPQGDRKLFF. DNA of the CDR3: TGCGCCAGCAGCCAAGATCCGCAGGGTGATAGAAAACTGTTTTTT.

V usage is TRBV11-3 and J usage is TRBJ2-7; 7 positions match TRBD1. There are 13 residues in the CDR3. J gave up 5 bases and V 1 base, and 2 bases lay outside the gene matches. Germline V gives CDR1 SGHNT, CDR2 YENEEA. In DNA, the CDR3 is TGTGCCAGCAGCTTAGGACAGGGTAACGAGCAGTACTTC. It translates to CASSLGQGNEQYF.

The chain has TRBV7-6 and TRBJ1-1; weak D call: TRBD1 (5 bases). Trimming cost V 2 bases and J 4 bases, with 14 bases left between them. Germline V lookup: CDR1 SGHVS, CDR2 FNYEAQ. The CDR3 runs to 15 residues. The CDR3 is CASSLPGGVSTEAFF. The CDR3 bases are TGTGCCAGCAGCTTACCGGGGGGAGTGAGCACTGAAGCTTTCTTT.